Presented here are 23 T cell receptor beta chains from one specimen sequenced in a study of blood T cell repertoires in COVID-19. Generated by immunoSEQ multiplex PCR, the TCRdb table keeps only in-frame clones and is missing some. In the table there are about 220,000 clones, about four fifths of which are singletons. Sequencing was done on a sample of peripheral blood. Every receptor here comes from a woman in her twenties or thirties who had recovered from COVID-19.

The V gene is TRBV19, the J gene TRBJ2-1, with D maybe TRBD2 (9 bases). The ends were cut back, 0 bases at V and 7 bases at J, with 25 bases in the middle. The CDR3 is 19 residues long. Germline-derived CDR1 and CDR2 are LNHDA and SQIVND (reference sequence). The CDR3 here is CASSIEGWASGTGRNEQFF. The CDR3 DNA is TGTGCCAGTAGTATAGAGGGGTGGGCTAGCGGGACAGGTAGGAATGAGCAGTTCTTC.

The rearrangement uses TRBV4-1 and TRBJ1-1, with D possibly being TRBD1 (6 bases). Trimming removed 3 bases at V and 2 bases at J, with 10 bases between. Germline assignment: CDR1 MGHRA and CDR2 YSYEKL. The CDR3 spans 14 residues. The CDR3 sequence is CASSHLTGNTEAFF. The CDR3 DNA reads as TGCGCCAGCAGCCACTTGACAGGAAACACTGAAGCTTTCTTT.

The chain employs TRBV24-1 and TRBJ2-1; 7 bases agree with TRBD1. V gave up 7 bases and J gave up 2 bases; unmatched junction bases: 7. Germline V lookup: CDR1 KGHDR, CDR2 SFDVKD. The CDR3 length is 15 residues. The DNA of the CDR3 is TGTGCCACCAGAGGAGACAGGGCAGCCTACAATGAGCAGTTCTTC. Amino acid sequence: CATRGDRAAYNEQFF.

The gene calls are TRBV7-8 and TRBJ2-1, with 12 bases identical to TRBD2. Trimming took 5 bases from V and 8 from J; bases not matched to a gene: 7. Germline V gives CDR1 SGHVS, CDR2 FQNEAQ. This CDR3 has 15 residues. CDR3 sequence reads: CASSQRLAGADEQFF. CDR3 nucleotide sequence: TGTGCCAGCAGCCAGAGACTAGCGGGAGCAGATGAGCAGTTCTTC.

The chain is built from TRBV27 and TRBJ1-2, with TRBD1 identical over 8 bases. Trimming cost V 5 bases and J 2 bases; bases outside gene matches: 4. Germline V gene sequence: CDR1 MNHEY, CDR2 SMNVEV (reference sequence). There are 14 residues in the CDR3. This chain's CDR3 is CASSGRGQNYGYTF. For the CDR3, the DNA is TGTGCCAGCAGTGGCAGGGGGCAGAACTATGGCTACACCTTC.

The chain recombines TRBV9 with TRBJ2-1; 9 nucleotides match TRBD2. Germline assignment: CDR1 SGDLS and CDR2 YYNGEE. There are 15 residues in the CDR3. V dropped 0 bases and J dropped 3; count of bases not matched to a gene: 1. The DNA of the CDR3 is TGTGCCAGCAGCGTAGTTAGCGGGAGCTACAATGAGCAGTTCTTC. Its translation is CASSVVSGSYNEQFF.

This clone was detected once. V usage is TRBV19 and J usage is TRBJ1-5; no clear D gene. The germline gives CDR1 LNHDA, CDR2 SQIVND (reference sequence). The CDR3 runs to 15 residues. Trimming shortened V by 1 base and J by 0 bases, and 7 bases separated the two germline ends. The CDR3 DNA sequence: TGTGCCAGTAGTATAGGGAGGTATAGCAATCAGCCCCAGCATTTT. Protein product: CASSIGRYSNQPQHF.

The chain is built from TRBV6-5 and TRBJ1-1; D remains unclear. Trimming pared 8 bases from V and 5 bases from J, leaving 12 bases between. CDR1 is MNHEY, CDR2 SVGAGI, per germline. The CDR3 has 12 amino acids. CDR3 amino acids: CASRRLGTEAFF. As DNA, the CDR3 is TGTGCCAGCCGACGACTCGGAACTGAAGCTTTCTTT.

V and J are TRBV7-3 and TRBJ2-5; weak D call: TRBD1 (6 bases). The CDR3 extends over 13 amino acids. In germline, CDR1 is SGHTA, CDR2 FQGTGA. Trimming pared 5 bases from V and 4 bases from J, leaving 11 bases between. Written as DNA, the CDR3 is TGTGCCAGCAGCAGTTTGGGGGCAGAGACCCAGTACTTC. Translated: CASSSLGAETQYF.

The gene calls are TRBV2 and TRBJ2-3; 9 bases fit TRBD1. The trim removed 8 bases at V and 7 bases at J, leaving 7 bases unmatched. This CDR3 contains 13 residues. The germline CDR1 and CDR2 sequences are SNHLY and FYNNEI. The CDR3 DNA reads TGTGCCAGCGGGGACAGGGCACAATATACGCAGTATTTT. Protein product: CASGDRAQYTQYF.

The chain carries TRBV21-1 and TRBJ2-5; the table calls TRBD1, which could not be checked here. TRBV21-1 is reported as a pseudogene. This CDR3 spans 16 amino acids. In DNA, the CDR3 is TGTGCCAGCAGCAAAGCGGGGGCCTGCTTCCAAGAGACCCAGTACTTC. Protein: CASSKAGACFQETQYF.

The chain is built from TRBV27 and TRBJ2-1; 9 bases agree with TRBD2. This CDR3 is built from 16 residues. Germline trimming cut 5 bases from V and 2 bases from J; bases unmatched to any gene: 7. Per the germline V gene, CDR1 is MNHEY and CDR2 is SMNVEV (reference sequence). The CDR3 DNA is TGTGCCAGCAGTCCCTTGACTAGCGGTACCTACAATGAGCAGTTCTTC. Protein sequence: CASSPLTSGTYNEQFF.

The chain is built from TRBV6-4 and TRBJ2-1; 7 bases line up with TRBD1. The CDR3 is made up of 15 amino acids. V lost 5 bases and J lost 0; bases outside the gene matches: 4. Germline assignment: CDR1 MRHNA and CDR2 SNTAGT. CDR3 sequence: CASSQDRSSYNEQFF. DNA of the CDR3: TGTGCCAGCAGTCAGGACAGGAGCTCCTACAATGAGCAGTTCTTC.

The V and J genes are TRBV7-9 and TRBJ2-1; D is perhaps TRBD2 (6 bases). V lost 8 bases to trimming and J lost 4 bases, with 24 bases between them. Germline V gene sequence: CDR1 SEHNR, CDR2 FQNEAQ (reference sequence). This CDR3 is 17 amino acids long. The CDR3 region has the DNA TGTGCCAGCCTCCCCGACCTCCTGCTAGCGAATTACAATGAGCAGTTCTTC. Its translation is CASLPDLLLANYNEQFF.

The gene calls are TRBV16 and TRBJ1-4; 7 bases are a match to TRBD1. Germline V gives CDR1 KGHSY, CDR2 FQNENV. Germline trimming cut 6 bases from V and 5 bases from J; bases unmatched to any gene: 6. The CDR3 has 14 residues. DNA for the CDR3: TGTGCCAGCAGAAAGGGACAGCTAAATGAAAAACTGTTTTTT. It translates to CASRKGQLNEKLFF.

This clone was observed a handful of times. The rearrangement uses TRBV7-2 and TRBJ2-7, with 8 bases fitting TRBD2. The trim removed 1 base at V and 2 bases at J, leaving 7 bases unmatched. The CDR3 sequence is 16 residues long. CDR1 and CDR2 (germline): SGHTA, FQGNSA. CDR3 nucleotides: TGTGCCAGCAGCTTAGTTAGCGGGAAGCCTCCCTACGAGCAGTACTTC. Translating gives CASSLVSGKPPYEQYF. Using reference TRBV7-2 and TRBJ2-7 for the parts outside the CDR3, the full variable domain is GAGVSQSPSNKVTEKGKDVELRCDPISGHTALYWYRQSLGQGLEFLIYFQGNSAPDKSGLPSDRFSAERTGGSVSTLTIQRTQQEDSAVYLCASSLVSGKPPYEQYFGPGTRLTVT.

This chain uses TRBV7-9 with TRBJ2-3; no reliable D call. Between the trimmed V and J ends, which lost 7 bases and 0 bases, there was a span of 5 bases. Germline lookup yields CDR1 SEHNR and CDR2 FQNEAQ (reference sequence). CDR3 size: 12 residues. The CDR3 nucleotides are TGTGCCAGCACAGCCAGCACAGATACGCAGTATTTT. Protein product: CASTASTDTQYF.

This clone showed up just a few times. V and J are TRBV11-2 and TRBJ2-1; no clear D gene. This CDR3 has 14 residues. V was clipped by 4 bases and J by 2 bases, with 9 bases between them. The germline CDR1 and CDR2 sequences are SGHAT and FQNNGV. CDR3 in amino acids: CASSSDTAYNEQFF. In DNA form, the CDR3 reads TGTGCCAGCAGCTCTGACACTGCCTACAATGAGCAGTTCTTC.

This clone was found a few times. This sequence joins TRBV12-3 or TRBV12-4 and TRBJ1-1, with D maybe TRBD1 (6 bases). This CDR3 comprises 13 residues. Trimming stripped 7 bases from V and 3 bases from J, with 12 bases between. In DNA form, the CDR3 reads TGTGCCAGCATCTTGACAGGAGACACTGAAGCTTTCTTT. It translates to CASILTGDTEAFF.

The chain uses TRBV29-1 and TRBJ2-7, with 9 bases that match TRBD1. Trimming took 6 bases from V and 4 from J; bases not matched to a gene: 7. Germline-derived CDR1 and CDR2 are SQVTM and ANQGSEA. The CDR3 consists of 13 residues. DNA of the CDR3: TGCAGCGTAGAGACCGGGACAGGGTACGAGCAGTACTTC. Amino acid sequence: CSVETGTGYEQYF.

This clone was picked up one time. The V gene is TRBV11-2, the J gene TRBJ2-7, with 8 bases matching TRBD1. J gave up 5 bases and V 5 bases, and 8 bases lay outside the gene matches. Germline lookup yields CDR1 SGHAT and CDR2 FQNNGV. The CDR3 runs 14 residues. In nucleotides, the CDR3 is TGTGCCAGCAGCATCTCCAGGGGGCTCCACGAGCAGTACTTC. Its protein is CASSISRGLHEQYF. The full variable domain, its missing parts supplied by reference TRBV11-2 and TRBJ2-7, is EAGVAQSPRYKIIEKRQSVAFWCNPISGHATLYWYQQILGQGPKLLIQFQNNGVVDDSQLPKDRFSAERLKGVDSTLKIQPAKLEDSAVYLCASSISRGLHEQYFGPGTRLTVT.

The chain employs TRBV7-9 and TRBJ1-1; weak D call: TRBD1 (5 bases). Per germline, CDR1 SEHNR and CDR2 FQNEAQ (reference sequence). Between the trimmed V and J ends, which lost 7 bases and 6 bases, there was a span of 18 bases. The CDR3 loop spans 14 amino acids. CDR3 sequence reads: CASNLNQGSAEAFF. In nucleotides, the CDR3 is TGTGCCAGCAACCTCAACCAGGGCAGTGCTGAAGCTTTCTTT. The variable domain in full, completed from reference TRBV7-9 and TRBJ1-1, reads DTGVSQNPRHKITKRGQNVTFRCDPISEHNRLYWYRQTLGQGPEFLTYFQNEAQLEKSRLLSDRFSAERPKGSFSTLEIQRTEQGDSAMYLCASNLNQGSAEAFFGQGTRLTVV.

In its sample, this clone was seen a few times. This chain joins TRBV2 and TRBJ1-5; possibly TRBD1 for D (5 bases). The germline CDR1 and CDR2 sequences are SNHLY and FYNNEI. V was shortened by 7 bases and J by 0 bases, with 13 bases between the two germline ends. CDR3 length equals 15 residues. Written as DNA, the CDR3 is TGTGCCAGCAATAGGGGTGGAAATAGCAATCAGCCCCAGCATTTT. This encodes CASNRGGNSNQPQHF.